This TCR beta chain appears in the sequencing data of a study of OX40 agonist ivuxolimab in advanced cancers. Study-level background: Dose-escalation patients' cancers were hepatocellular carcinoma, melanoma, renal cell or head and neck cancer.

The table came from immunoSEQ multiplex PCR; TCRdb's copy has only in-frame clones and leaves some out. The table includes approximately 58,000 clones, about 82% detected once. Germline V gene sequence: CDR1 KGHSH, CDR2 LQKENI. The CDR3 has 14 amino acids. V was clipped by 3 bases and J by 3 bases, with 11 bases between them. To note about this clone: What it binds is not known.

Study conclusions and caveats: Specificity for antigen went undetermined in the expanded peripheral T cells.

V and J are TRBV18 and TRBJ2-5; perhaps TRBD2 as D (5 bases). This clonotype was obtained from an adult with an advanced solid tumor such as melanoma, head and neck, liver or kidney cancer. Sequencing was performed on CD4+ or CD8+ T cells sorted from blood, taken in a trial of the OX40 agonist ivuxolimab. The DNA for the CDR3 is TGTGCCAGCTCACCGCCCGGGGTGAAAGAGACCCAGTACTTC. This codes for CASSPPGVKETQYF.